Following are 12 T cell receptor beta chains from one sample sequenced in a study of regulatory T cells in long-lasting Graves disease. The TCR beta library used iRepertoire HTBI primers with Arm-PCR amplification of CDR3. From the multiplex PCR reads, TCRdb called clonotypes with MiXCR, one entry per CDR3 protein. Of a few hundred thousand distinct CDR3 sequences in the sample, approximately 12% were seen once. Time point here: newly diagnosed GD, antithyroid drugs for less than 3 months. RNA isolated from PBMCs was used to make the TCR library. These data were likewise used in another study, on T cells in Graves' hyperthyroidism and ophthalmopathy.

Sequencing used peripheral blood mononuclear cells (PBMCs), obtained at new diagnosis, from a patient treated with antithyroid drugs. All receptors come from a woman aged 18-29 years with Graves disease.

At least ten counts were recorded for this clonotype. CDR3 protein: CASSTRRGLVNQPQHF. In DNA, the CDR3 is TGTGCCAGCAGTACCCGAAGGGGATTGGTGAATCAGCCCCAGCATTTT. This chain uses TRBV28 with TRBJ1-5; D is possibly TRBD1 (5 bases). CDR1 and CDR2 from the germline V gene are MDHEN and SYDVKM. The CDR3 sequence is 16 residues long. Trimming cost V 5 bases and J 4 bases, with 18 bases left between them.

This clonotype was observed at least ten times. V gene TRBV28 combines with J gene TRBJ2-7; TRBD2 aligns across 8 bases. The germline CDR1 and CDR2 sequences are MDHEN and SYDVKM. This CDR3 comprises 15 residues. After removal of 5 bases from V and 6 bases from J, the junction contained 12 bases not matched to a gene. CDR3 region: CASSPGLVRTLEQYF. Here the CDR3 DNA reads TGTGCCAGCAGTCCGGGACTAGTTAGGACCCTCGAGCAGTACTTC. The full variable domain, with the rest looked up from reference TRBV28 and TRBJ2-7, is DVKVTQSSRYLVKRTGEKVFLECVQDMDHENMFWYRQDPGLGLRLIYFSYDVKMKEKGDIPEGYSVSREKKERFSLILESASTNQTSMYLCASSPGLVRTLEQYFGPGTRLTVT.

The table lists this clonotype with many counts. This chain connects TRBV11-1 to TRBJ2-1, with D perhaps TRBD1 (6 bases). V lost 2 bases and J 4 bases, leaving 12 bases between the germline ends. The CDR3 consists of 15 residues. The germline gives CDR1 SGHAT, CDR2 FQDESV (reference sequence). CDR3 in amino acids: CASSLTLDRYNEQFF. The CDR3 region has the DNA TGTGCCAGCAGCTTAACCCTAGACAGGTACAATGAGCAGTTCTTC.

The sample holds many counts of this clonotype. V is TRBV4-3 and J is TRBJ1-1, with 8 bases fitting TRBD1. The junction had 7 bases not matched to a gene; V was cut back by 0 bases and J by 4 bases. Germline V gives CDR1 LGHNA, CDR2 YSLEER. This CDR3 is 16 amino acids long. The CDR3 DNA sequence: TGCGCCAGCAGCCAAGACACGCGACAGGGGTTCACTGAAGCTTTCTTT. Translation gives CASSQDTRQGFTEAFF.

In its sample, this clonotype was seen many times. V usage is TRBV28 and J usage is TRBJ2-1; D remains unclear. CDR1 and CDR2 from the germline V gene are MDHEN and SYDVKM. With 1 base removed from V and 6 bases from J, the gap between germline ends came to 7 bases. There are 13 residues in the CDR3. The CDR3 sequence: CASSLFVRNEQFF. For the CDR3, the DNA is TGTGCCAGCAGTTTATTCGTACGCAATGAGCAGTTCTTC.

This clonotype has ten or more counts. DNA of the CDR3: TGTGCCAGCAGCGCAAACGACCCGGACGGGGAGCAGTACTTC. Protein product: CASSANDPDGEQYF. This chain connects TRBV7-6 to TRBJ2-7; D unclear. The CDR3 totals 14 residues. V was clipped by 5 bases and J by 7 bases, with 18 bases between them. In germline, CDR1 is SGHVS, CDR2 FNYEAQ.

This clonotype appeared many times. The chain joins TRBV2 to TRBJ2-7, with D maybe TRBD1 (5 bases). This CDR3 has 12 amino acids. V lost 5 bases, J lost 6 bases, and 11 bases lay in between. CDR1 is SNHLY and CDR2 is FYNNEI in the germline V gene. DNA of the CDR3: TGTGCCAGCAGTTGGGGCCCCGCCGAGCAGTACGTC. Amino acid sequence: CASSWGPAEQYV.

This clonotype was seen many times. The chain recombines TRBV2 with TRBJ2-7, with 8 bases identical to TRBD2. This CDR3 is built from 15 residues. The ends lost 2 bases at V and 7 bases at J; junction bases unmatched: 10. The germline gives CDR1 SNHLY, CDR2 FYNNEI. The CDR3 DNA reads as TGTGCCAGCAGTGAACGGAGCGGGAGCGTGCGGGAGCAGTACTTC. This encodes CASSERSGSVREQYF. Full variable domain (missing parts from reference TRBV2 and TRBJ2-7): EPEVTQTPSHQVTQMGQEVILRCVPISNHLYFYWYRQILGQKVEFLVSFYNNEISEKSEIFDDQFSVERPDGSNFTLKIRSTKLEDSAMYFCASSERSGSVREQYFGPGTRLTVT.

Many counts were recorded for this clonotype. The gene calls are TRBV5-8 and TRBJ1-5; possibly TRBD1 for D (5 bases). In germline, CDR1 is SGHTS, CDR2 YDEGEE. The V end lost 0 bases, the J end lost 5 bases, and 12 bases lay between the germline ends. This CDR3 has 15 residues. CDR3 nucleotide sequence: TGTGCCAGCAGCTTGGAAGGGACTGCGCATCAGCCCCAGCATTTT. It is translated as CASSLEGTAHQPQHF. The full variable domain, with the rest looked up from reference TRBV5-8 and TRBJ1-5, is EAGVTQSPTHLIKTRGQQATLRCSPISGHTSVYWYQQALGLGLQFLLWYDEGEERNRGNFPPRFSGRQFPNYSSELNVNALELEDSALYLCASSLEGTAHQPQHFGDGTRLSIL.

The V call is TRBV20-1, the J call TRBJ1-2, with 8 bases lining up with TRBD1. The V and J ends lost 5 bases and 4 bases, in that order; junction bases with no gene match: 12. This CDR3 comprises 15 residues. The V gene's germline CDR1 is DFQATT and CDR2 SNEGSKA (reference sequence). CDR3 in amino acids: CSAPSRTGKFYGYTF. CDR3 sequence (DNA): TGCAGTGCTCCGAGCCGGACAGGGAAATTCTATGGCTACACCTTC.

This clonotype has at least ten counts. This rearrangement joins TRBV12-3 or TRBV12-4 to TRBJ1-3; D is ambiguous. Trimming removed 3 bases from V and 3 bases from J, with 6 bases in between. The CDR3 consists of 13 residues. The CDR3 loop reads CASSFSGGNTIYF. For the CDR3, the DNA is TGTGCCAGCAGTTTTAGTGGTGGAAACACCATATATTTT.

This clonotype was seen many times. The rearrangement joins TRBV12-3 or TRBV12-4 to TRBJ1-5, with D possibly being TRBD1 (5 bases). This CDR3 has 14 amino acids. V shed 2 bases and J shed 4 bases, with 9 bases lying between them. The CDR3 coding sequence is TGTGCCAGCAGTTTAAAGACAGAAAATCAGCCCCAGCATTTT. Amino acids: CASSLKTENQPQHF.